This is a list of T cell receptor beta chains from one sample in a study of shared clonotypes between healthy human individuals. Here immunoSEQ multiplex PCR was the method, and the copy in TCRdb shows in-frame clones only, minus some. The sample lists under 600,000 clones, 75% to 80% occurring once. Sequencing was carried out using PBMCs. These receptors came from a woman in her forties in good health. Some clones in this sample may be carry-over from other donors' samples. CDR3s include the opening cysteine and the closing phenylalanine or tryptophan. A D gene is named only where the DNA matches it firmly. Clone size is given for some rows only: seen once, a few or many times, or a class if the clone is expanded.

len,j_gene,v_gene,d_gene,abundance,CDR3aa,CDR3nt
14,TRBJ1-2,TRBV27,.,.,CASSPRRGGYGYTF,TGTGCCAGCAGTCCCCGCAGGGGTGGATATGGCTACACCTTC
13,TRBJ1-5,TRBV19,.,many,CASSPWGERPQHF,TGTGCCAGTAGTCCGTGGGGGGAACGGCCCCAGCATTTT
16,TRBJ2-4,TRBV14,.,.,CASSRTVRLAKNIQYF,TGTGCCAGCAGCCGGACAGTGCGGCTAGCCAAAAACATTCAGTACTTC
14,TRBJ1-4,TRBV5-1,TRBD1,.,CASSAGTDNEKLFF,TGCGCCAGCAGCGCCGGGACAGATAATGAAAAACTGTTTTTT
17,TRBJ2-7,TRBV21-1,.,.,CASTDPQGLAGAYEQYF,TGTGCCAGCACTGACCCCCAAGGACTAGCGGGGGCCTACGAGCAGTACTTC
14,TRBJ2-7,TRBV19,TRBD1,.,CASSISGTEVEQYF,TGTGCCAGTAGTATATCTGGGACAGAGGTTGAGCAGTACTTC
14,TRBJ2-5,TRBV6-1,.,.,CASSAAGGQETQYF,TGTGCCAGCAGTGCTGCCGGGGGCCAAGAGACCCAGTACTTC
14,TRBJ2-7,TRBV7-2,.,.,CASSLNGPSYEQYF,TGTGCCAGCAGCTTGAACGGACCCTCCTACGAGCAGTACTTC
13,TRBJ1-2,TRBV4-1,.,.,CASSQDLAYGYTF,TGCGCCAGCAGCCAGGATCTGGCCTATGGCTACACCTTC
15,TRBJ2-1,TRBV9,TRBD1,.,CASSVGDSQYNEQFF,TGTGCCAGCAGCGTAGGGGACAGCCAATACAATGAGCAGTTCTTC
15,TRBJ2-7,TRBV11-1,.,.,CASSPARQSSYEQYF,TGTGCCAGCAGCCCCGCTAGGCAGAGCTCCTATGAGCAGTACTTC
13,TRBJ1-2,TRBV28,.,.,CASSLFASYGYTF,TGTGCCAGCAGTTTGTTTGCTTCCTATGGCTACACCTTC
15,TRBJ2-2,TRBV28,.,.,CASSRERVNTGELFF,TGTGCCAGCAGCCGGGAGCGGGTTAACACCGGGGAGCTGTTTTTT
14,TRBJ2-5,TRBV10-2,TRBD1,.,CASRRAGGEETQYF,TGCGCCAGCAGGCGGGCAGGGGGAGAGGAGACCCAGTACTTC
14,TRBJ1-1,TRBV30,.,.,CAWSVTEMNIEAFF,TGTGCCTGGAGTGTAACTGAGATGAACATTGAAGCTTTCTTT
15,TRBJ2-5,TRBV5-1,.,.,CASSLAKVDQETQYF,TGCGCCAGCAGCTTGGCCAAAGTAGACCAAGAGACCCAGTACTTC
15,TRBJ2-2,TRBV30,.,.,CAGRGVAGPTGELFF,TGTGCCGGGAGGGGGGTGGCAGGCCCCACCGGGGAGCTGTTTTTT
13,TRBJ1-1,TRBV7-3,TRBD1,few,CASSLRQGTEAFF,TGTGCCAGCAGCTTAAGACAGGGCACTGAAGCTTTCTTT
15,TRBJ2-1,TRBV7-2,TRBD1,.,CASRQTGTGYNEQFF,TGTGCCAGCAGACAAACCGGGACAGGTTACAATGAGCAGTTCTTC
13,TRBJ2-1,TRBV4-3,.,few,CASSQARSNEQFF,TGCGCCAGCAGCCAAGCAAGGTCGAATGAGCAGTTCTTC
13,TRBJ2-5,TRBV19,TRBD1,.,CASKDRGGETQYF,TGTGCCAGTAAGGACAGGGGGGGAGAGACCCAGTACTTC
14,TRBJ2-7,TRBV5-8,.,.,CASSRRKRAGEQYF,TGTGCCAGCAGCCGGAGGAAGCGGGCGGGCGAGCAGTACTTC
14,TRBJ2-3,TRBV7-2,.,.,CASSLDGSGDTQYF,TGTGCCAGCAGCTTAGACGGTAGCGGAGATACGCAGTATTTT
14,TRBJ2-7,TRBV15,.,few,CATSRDQGSYEQYF,TGTGCCACCAGCAGAGATCAGGGGTCCTACGAGCAGTACTTC
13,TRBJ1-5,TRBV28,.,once,CASNREQHQPQHF,TGTGCCAGCAACCGGGAACAACACCAGCCCCAGCATTTT
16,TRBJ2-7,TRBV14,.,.,CASSPPEGLGIYEQYF,TGTGCCAGCAGCCCGCCCGAGGGGCTAGGTATTTACGAGCAGTACTTC
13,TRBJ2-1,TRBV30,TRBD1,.,CAWNRGNYNEQFF,TGTGCCTGGAACAGGGGGAATTACAATGAGCAGTTCTTC
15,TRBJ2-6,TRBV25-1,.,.,CASSAVGSGANVLTF,TGTGCCAGCAGTGCGGTGGGATCTGGGGCCAACGTCCTGACTTTC
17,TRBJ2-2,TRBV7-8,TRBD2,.,CASSLGILAGGTGELFF,TGTGCCAGCAGCTTGGGGATACTAGCGGGAGGCACCGGGGAGCTGTTTTTT
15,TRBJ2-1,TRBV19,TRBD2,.,CASSIGLAGDNEQFF,TGTGCCAGTAGTATTGGACTAGCGGGAGACAATGAGCAGTTCTTC
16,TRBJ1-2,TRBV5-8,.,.,CASSLRLRGGNYGYTF,TGTGCCAGCAGCTTGAGGCTCAGAGGTGGGAACTATGGCTACACCTTC
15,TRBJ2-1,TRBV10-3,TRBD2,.,CAISPGLAGINEQFF,TGTGCCATCAGTCCGGGACTAGCGGGAATCAATGAGCAGTTCTTC
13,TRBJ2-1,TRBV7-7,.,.,CASSSTSYNEQFF,TGTGCTAGCAGCTCCACTAGCTACAATGAGCAGTTCTTC
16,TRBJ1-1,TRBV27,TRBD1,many,CASTSQGGRGPTEAFF,TGTGCCAGCACATCCCAGGGGGGCAGGGGGCCCACTGAAGCTTTCTTT
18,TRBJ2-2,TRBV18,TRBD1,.,CASSLGDRVMANTGELFF,TGTGCCAGCTCACTCGGGGACAGGGTAATGGCGAACACCGGGGAGCTGTTTTTT
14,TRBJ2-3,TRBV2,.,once,CASTGQLRTDTQYF,TGTGCCAGCACCGGTCAGCTGCGCACAGATACGCAGTATTTT
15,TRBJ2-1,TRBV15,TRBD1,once,CATSRRTGTNNEQFF,TGTGCCACCAGCAGAAGGACAGGGACGAACAATGAGCAGTTCTTC
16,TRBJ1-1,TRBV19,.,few,CASSLPAGAGNTEAFF,TGTGCCAGTAGCCTCCCTGCTGGGGCGGGAAACACTGAAGCTTTCTTT